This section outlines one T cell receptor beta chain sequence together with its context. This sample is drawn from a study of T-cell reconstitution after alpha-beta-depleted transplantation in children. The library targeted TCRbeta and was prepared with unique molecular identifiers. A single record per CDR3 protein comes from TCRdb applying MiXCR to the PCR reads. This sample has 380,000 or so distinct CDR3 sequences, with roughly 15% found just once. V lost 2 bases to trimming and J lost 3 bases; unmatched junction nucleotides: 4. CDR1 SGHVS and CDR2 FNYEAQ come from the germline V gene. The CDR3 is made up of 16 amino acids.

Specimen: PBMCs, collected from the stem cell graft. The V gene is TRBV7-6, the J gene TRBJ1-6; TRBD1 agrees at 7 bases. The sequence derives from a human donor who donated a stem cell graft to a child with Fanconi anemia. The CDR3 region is CASSLKDRIYNSPLHF. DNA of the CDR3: TGTGCCAGCAGCTTAAAGGACAGGATCTATAATTCACCCCTCCACTTT.